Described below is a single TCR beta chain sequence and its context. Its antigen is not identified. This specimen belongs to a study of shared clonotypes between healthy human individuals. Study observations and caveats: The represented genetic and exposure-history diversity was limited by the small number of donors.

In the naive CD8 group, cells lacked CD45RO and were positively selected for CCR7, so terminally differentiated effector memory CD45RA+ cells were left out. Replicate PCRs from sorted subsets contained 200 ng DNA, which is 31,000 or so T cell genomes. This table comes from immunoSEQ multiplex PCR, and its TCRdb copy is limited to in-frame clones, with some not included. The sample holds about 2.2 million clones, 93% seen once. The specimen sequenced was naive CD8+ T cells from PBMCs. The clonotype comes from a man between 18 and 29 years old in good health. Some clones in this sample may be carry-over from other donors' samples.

The DNA for the CDR3 is TGTGCCAGTAGTCGGCGCGGGCGGGGCAACACTGAAGCTTTCTTT. Translation gives CASSRRGRGNTEAFF. The chain combines TRBV19 with TRBJ1-1; TRBD1 might be the D (5 bases). Trimming stripped 5 bases from V and 2 bases from J, with 15 bases between. This CDR3 contains 15 residues. Germline values: CDR1 LNHDA, CDR2 SQIVND (reference sequence).